The source of this T cell receptor beta chain is a study of shared clonotypes between healthy human individuals. Repertoires were generated with immunoSEQ multiplex PCR, while TCRdb's copy carries only in-frame clones and drops some. Of around 1.4 million clones listed, 98% are singletons. The CDR3 extends over 14 amino acids. In germline, CDR1 is MGHDK, CDR2 SYGVNS. Unmatched junction bases numbered 3, after V lost 8 bases and J lost 4 bases. The receptor was isolated from a man between 25 and 39 years old in good health. The specimen was naive CD4+ T cells sorted from blood. Described subset: CD45RA+ positively selected. V and J are TRBV25-1 and TRBJ2-2; 11 bases line up with TRBD1. CDR3 region: CASCGQGATGELFF. The DNA for the CDR3 is TGTGCCAGCTGTGGACAGGGGGCCACCGGGGAGCTGTTTTTT.